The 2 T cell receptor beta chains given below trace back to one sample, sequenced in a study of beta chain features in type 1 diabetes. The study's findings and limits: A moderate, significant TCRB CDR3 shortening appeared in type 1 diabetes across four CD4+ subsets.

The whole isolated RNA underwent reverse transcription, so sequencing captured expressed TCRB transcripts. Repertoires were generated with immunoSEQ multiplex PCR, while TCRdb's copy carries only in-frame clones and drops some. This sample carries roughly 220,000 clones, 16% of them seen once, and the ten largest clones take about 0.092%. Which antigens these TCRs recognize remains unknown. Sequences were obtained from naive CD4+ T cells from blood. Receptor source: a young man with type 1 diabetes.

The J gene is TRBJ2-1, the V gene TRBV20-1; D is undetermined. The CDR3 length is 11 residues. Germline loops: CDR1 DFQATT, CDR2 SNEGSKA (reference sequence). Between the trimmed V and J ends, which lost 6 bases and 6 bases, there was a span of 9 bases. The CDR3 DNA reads TGCAGTGCAGTACGGGCCAATGAGCAGTTCTTC. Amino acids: CSAVRANEQFF.

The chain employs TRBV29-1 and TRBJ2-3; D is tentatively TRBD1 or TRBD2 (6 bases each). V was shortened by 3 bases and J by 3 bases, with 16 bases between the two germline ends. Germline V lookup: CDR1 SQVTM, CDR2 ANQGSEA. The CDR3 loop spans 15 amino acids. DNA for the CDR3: TGCAGCGTTGAGCCCAAGGGGGGTTGGACAGATACGCAGTATTTT. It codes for CSVEPKGGWTDTQYF.